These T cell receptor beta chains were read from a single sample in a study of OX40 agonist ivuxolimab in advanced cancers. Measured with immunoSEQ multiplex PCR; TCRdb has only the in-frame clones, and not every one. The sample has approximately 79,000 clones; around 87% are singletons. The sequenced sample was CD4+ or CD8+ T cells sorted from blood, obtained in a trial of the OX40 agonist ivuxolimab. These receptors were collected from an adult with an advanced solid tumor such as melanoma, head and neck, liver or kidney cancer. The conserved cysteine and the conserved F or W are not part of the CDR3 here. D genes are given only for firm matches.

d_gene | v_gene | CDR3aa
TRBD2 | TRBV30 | AWSFVGAGGTYEQY
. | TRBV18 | ASSSGLQETQY
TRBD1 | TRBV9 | ASSVGQGGYNEQF
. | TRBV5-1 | ASSSDFEQY
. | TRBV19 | ASSIGPTHNEQF
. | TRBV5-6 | ASSYTSTVYSYEQY
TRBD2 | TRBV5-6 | ASSFFEGLESYNEQF
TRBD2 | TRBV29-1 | SVRLAGKSDTQY
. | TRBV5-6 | ASSLTEESKLF
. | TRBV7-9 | ASSSPGSSYEQY
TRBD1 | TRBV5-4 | ASSPGQGLSTGELF
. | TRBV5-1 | ASSLASGVGGTDTQY
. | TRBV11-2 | ASSLVGGELRRGYT
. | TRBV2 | ASTQYNEQF
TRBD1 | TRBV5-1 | ASSPSQGSDYGYT
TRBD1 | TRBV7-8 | ASSSSPGQGNQPQH